Reported below is one T cell receptor beta chain. These data come from a study of control samples from healthy donors and cancer patients. The table came from immunoSEQ multiplex PCR; TCRdb's copy has only in-frame clones and leaves some out. The sample comprises approximately 140,000 clones, around 92% of which are singletons, and over 6.5% rests with the top ten. Germline CDR1 and CDR2: SGHRS and YFSETQ. With 2 bases removed from V and 1 base from J, the gap between germline ends came to 9 bases. This CDR3 has 14 residues. The TCR was taken from a man over 45 with head and neck cancer. The rearrangement uses TRBV5-1 and TRBJ1-1, with TRBD1 as a possible D gene (6 bases). Sequenced input: PBMCs. CDR3 sequence: CASSFGTTNTEAFF. In DNA form, the CDR3 reads TGCGCCAGCAGCTTTGGGACAACGAACACTGAAGCTTTCTTT.